The 5 T cell receptor beta chains below were found in one sample sequenced in a study of response to subunit inactivated influenza vaccine. MiXCR, applied by TCRdb to the RT-PCR reads, yields one record per CDR3 protein. Of about 570,000 distinct CDR3 sequences in the sample, 10% to 15% were seen once. The source material was PBMCs from blood, sampled on the day of vaccination. The receptors come from a man aged 45-60 years who received an inactivated influenza vaccine.

This sequence joins TRBV12-3 or TRBV12-4 and TRBJ2-7; D call uncertain. Trimming cost V 8 bases and J 3 bases, with 8 bases left between them. The CDR3 is 11 amino acids. For the CDR3, the DNA is TGTGCCAGCGGATTTATCTACGAGCAGTACTTC. Amino acid sequence: CASGFIYEQYF.

The chain joins TRBV5-1 to TRBJ1-2, with 7 positions matching TRBD1. Germline V CDR1 and CDR2: SGHRS, YFSETQ. The ends lost 2 bases at V and 8 bases at J; junction bases unmatched: 6. This CDR3 contains 13 residues. This CDR3 reads CASSFTGAPGYTF. In DNA form, the CDR3 reads TGCGCCAGCAGCTTCACAGGGGCGCCGGGCTACACCTTC. Full variable domain (remainder filled in from reference TRBV5-1 and TRBJ1-2): KAGVTQTPRYLIKTRGQQVTLSCSPISGHRSVSWYQQTPGQGLQFLFEYFSETQRNKGNFPGRFSGRQFSNSRSEMNVSTLELGDSALYLCASSFTGAPGYTFGSGTRLTVV.

This rearrangement joins TRBV4-2 to TRBJ2-1; D remains ambiguous. CDR1 LGHNA and CDR2 YNFKEQ come from the germline V gene. This CDR3 has 16 amino acids. Between the trimmed V and J ends, which lost 0 bases and 0 bases, there was a span of 9 bases. CDR3 protein: CASSQDYSDSYNEQFF. For the CDR3, the DNA is TGTGCCAGCAGCCAAGATTACTCCGACTCCTACAATGAGCAGTTCTTC.

This clonotype turned up a few times. This rearrangement joins TRBV18 to TRBJ2-3; D uncertain. This CDR3 has 13 residues. CDR1 and CDR2 (germline): KGHSH, LQKENI. V was trimmed by 0 bases and J by 7 bases, leaving 8 bases between them. In DNA, the CDR3 is TGTGCCAGCTCACCACCGAGCATTTATACGCAGTATTTT. This encodes CASSPPSIYTQYF.

V usage is TRBV2 and J usage is TRBJ1-4; D unresolved. The CDR3 has 11 residues. Trimming took off 8 bases at V and 10 bases at J, with 11 bases between the two ends. CDR1 and CDR2 from the germline V gene are SNHLY and FYNNEI. The CDR3 loop is CASVDVGKLFF. Here the CDR3 DNA reads TGTGCCAGCGTGGACGTAGGAAAACTGTTTTTT.